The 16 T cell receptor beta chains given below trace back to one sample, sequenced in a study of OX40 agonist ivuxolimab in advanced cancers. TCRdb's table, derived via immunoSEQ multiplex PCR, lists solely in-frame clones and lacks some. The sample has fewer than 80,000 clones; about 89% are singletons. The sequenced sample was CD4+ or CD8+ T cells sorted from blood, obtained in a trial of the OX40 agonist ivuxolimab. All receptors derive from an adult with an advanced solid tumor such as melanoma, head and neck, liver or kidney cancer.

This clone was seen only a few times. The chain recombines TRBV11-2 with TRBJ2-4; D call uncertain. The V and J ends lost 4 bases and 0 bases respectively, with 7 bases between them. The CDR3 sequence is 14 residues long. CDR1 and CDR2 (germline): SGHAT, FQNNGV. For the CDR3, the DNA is TGTGCCAGCAGCTCCAGACTAGCCAAAAACATTCAGTACTTC. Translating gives CASSSRLAKNIQYF.

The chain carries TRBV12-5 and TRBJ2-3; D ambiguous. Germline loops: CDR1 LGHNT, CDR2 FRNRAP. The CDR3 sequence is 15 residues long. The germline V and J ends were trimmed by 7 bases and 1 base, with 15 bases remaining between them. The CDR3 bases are TGTGCTAGTGCCCTGACCTTGACTCGCACAGATACGCAGTATTTT. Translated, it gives CASALTLTRTDTQYF.

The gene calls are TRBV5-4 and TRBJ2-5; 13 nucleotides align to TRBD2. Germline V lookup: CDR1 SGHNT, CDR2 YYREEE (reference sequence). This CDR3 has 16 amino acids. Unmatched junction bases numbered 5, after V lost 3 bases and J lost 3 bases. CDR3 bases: TGTGCCAGCAGCTCACTAGCGGGAGGGACCAAAGAGACCCAGTACTTC. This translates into CASSSLAGGTKETQYF.

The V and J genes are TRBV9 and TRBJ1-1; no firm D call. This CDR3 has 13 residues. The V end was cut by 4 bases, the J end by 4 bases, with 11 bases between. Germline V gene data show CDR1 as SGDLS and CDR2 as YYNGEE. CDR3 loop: CASSSVEGTEAFF. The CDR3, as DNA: TGTGCCAGCAGCTCTGTAGAAGGCACTGAAGCTTTCTTT.

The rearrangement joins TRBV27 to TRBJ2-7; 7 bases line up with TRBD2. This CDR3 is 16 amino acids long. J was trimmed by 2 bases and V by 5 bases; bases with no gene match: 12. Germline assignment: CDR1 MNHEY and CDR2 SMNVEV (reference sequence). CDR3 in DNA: TGTGCCAGCAGTGGCTCAACGGCTAGCGGCCCCTACGAGCAGTACTTC. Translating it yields CASSGSTASGPYEQYF.

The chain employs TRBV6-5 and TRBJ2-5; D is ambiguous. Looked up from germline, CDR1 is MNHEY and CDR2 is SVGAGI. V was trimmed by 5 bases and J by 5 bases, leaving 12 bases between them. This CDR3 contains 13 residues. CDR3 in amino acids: CASSEAYAETQYF. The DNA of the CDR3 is TGTGCCAGCAGTGAGGCCTACGCGGAGACCCAGTACTTC.

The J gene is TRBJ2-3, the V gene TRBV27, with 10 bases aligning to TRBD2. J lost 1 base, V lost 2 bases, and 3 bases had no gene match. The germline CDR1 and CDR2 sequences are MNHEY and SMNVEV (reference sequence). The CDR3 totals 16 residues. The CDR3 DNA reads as TGTGCCAGCAGTTTACTTGGACTAGCGGGCACAGATACGCAGTATTTT. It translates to CASSLLGLAGTDTQYF.

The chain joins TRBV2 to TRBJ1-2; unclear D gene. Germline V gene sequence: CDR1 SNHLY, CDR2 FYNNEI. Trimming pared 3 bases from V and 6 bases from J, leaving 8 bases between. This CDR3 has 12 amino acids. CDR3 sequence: CASSERVHGYTF. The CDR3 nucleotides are TGTGCCAGCAGTGAGAGAGTTCATGGCTACACCTTC. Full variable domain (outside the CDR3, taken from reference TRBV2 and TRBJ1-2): EPEVTQTPSHQVTQMGQEVILRCVPISNHLYFYWYRQILGQKVEFLVSFYNNEISEKSEIFDDQFSVERPDGSNFTLKIRSTKLEDSAMYFCASSERVHGYTFGSGTRLTVV.

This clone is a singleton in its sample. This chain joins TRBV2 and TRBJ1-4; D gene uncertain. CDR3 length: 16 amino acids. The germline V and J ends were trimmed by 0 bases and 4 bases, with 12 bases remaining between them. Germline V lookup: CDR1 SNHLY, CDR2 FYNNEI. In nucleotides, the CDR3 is TGTGCCAGCAGTGAAGCGCTAGGAGGGATTAATGAAAAACTGTTTTTT. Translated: CASSEALGGINEKLFF.

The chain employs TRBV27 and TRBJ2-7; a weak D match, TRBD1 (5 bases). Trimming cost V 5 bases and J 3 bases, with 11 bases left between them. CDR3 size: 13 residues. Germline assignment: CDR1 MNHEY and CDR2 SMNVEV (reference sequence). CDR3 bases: TGTGCCAGCAGTCCCGCTAGGGGCTACGAGCAGTACTTC. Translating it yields CASSPARGYEQYF.

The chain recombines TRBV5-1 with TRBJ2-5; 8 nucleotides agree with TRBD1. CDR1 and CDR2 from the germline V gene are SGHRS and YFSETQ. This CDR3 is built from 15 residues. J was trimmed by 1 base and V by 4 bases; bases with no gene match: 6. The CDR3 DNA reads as TGCGCCAGCAGCCTTGGACAGGGATTCCAAGAGACCCAGTACTTC. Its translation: CASSLGQGFQETQYF.

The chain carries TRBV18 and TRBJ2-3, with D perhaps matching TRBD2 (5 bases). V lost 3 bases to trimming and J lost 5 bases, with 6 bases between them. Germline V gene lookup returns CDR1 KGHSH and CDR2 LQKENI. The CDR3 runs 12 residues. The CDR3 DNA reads TGTGCCAGCTCACCCGAGGGAGATACGCAGTATTTT. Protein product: CASSPEGDTQYF.

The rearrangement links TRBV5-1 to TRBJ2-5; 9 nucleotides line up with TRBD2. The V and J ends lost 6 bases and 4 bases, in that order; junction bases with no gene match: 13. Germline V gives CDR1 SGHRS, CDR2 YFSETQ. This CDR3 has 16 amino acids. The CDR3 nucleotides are TGCGCCAGCACTCGGGACGTAGCGGGAGAGGGAGAGACCCAGTACTTC. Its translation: CASTRDVAGEGETQYF.

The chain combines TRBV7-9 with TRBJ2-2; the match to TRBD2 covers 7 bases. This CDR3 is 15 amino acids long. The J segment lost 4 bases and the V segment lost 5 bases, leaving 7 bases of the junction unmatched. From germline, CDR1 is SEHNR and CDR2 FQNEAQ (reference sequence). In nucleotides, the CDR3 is TGTGCCAGCAGCCAGCGGGGAGAGGTCACCGGGGAGCTGTTTTTT. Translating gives CASSQRGEVTGELFF.

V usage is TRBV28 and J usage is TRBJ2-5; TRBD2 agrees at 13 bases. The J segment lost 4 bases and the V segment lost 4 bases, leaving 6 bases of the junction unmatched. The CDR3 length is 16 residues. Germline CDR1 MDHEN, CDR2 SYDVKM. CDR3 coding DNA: TGTGCCAGCAGTTCCCGACTAGCGGGAGGCCTAGAGACCCAGTACTTC. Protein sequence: CASSSRLAGGLETQYF.

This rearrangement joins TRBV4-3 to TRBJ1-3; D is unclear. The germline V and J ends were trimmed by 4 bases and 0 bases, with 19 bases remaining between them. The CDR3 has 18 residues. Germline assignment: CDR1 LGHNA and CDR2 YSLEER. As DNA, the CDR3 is TGCGCCAGCAGCCCAAAGACCCTCACACTCCACTCTGGAAACACCATATATTTT. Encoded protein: CASSPKTLTLHSGNTIYF.